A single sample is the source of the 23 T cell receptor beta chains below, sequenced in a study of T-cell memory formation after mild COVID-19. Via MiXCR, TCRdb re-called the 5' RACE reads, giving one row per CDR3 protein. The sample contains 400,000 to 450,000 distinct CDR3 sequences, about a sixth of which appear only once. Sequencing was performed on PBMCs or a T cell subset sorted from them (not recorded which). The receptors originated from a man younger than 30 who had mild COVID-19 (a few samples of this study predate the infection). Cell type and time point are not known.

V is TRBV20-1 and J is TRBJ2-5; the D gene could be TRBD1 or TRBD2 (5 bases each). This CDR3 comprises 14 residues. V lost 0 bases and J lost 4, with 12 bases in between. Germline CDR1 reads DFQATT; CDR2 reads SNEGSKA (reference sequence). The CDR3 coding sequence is TGCAGTGCTAGAGATCGCCAGGGACGAGAGACCCAGTACTTC. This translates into CSARDRQGRETQYF.

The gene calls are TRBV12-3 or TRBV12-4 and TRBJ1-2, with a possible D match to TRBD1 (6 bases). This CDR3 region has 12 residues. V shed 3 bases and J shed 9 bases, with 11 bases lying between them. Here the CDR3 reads CASSFSQGSYTF. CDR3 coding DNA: TGTGCCAGCAGTTTTTCCCAGGGGAGCTACACCTTC.

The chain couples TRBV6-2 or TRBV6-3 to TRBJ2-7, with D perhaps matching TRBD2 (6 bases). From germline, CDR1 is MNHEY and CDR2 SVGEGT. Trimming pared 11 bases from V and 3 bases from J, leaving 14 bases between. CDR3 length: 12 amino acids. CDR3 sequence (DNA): TGTGCCGCAGGGAGGAGGGTCTACGAGCAGTACTTC. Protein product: CAAGRRVYEQYF.

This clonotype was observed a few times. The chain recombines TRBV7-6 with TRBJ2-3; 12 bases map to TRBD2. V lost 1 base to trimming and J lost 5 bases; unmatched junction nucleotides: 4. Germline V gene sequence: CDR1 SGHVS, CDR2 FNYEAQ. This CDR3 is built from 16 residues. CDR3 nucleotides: TGTGCCAGCAGCTTAGAGGCTAGCGGGGGGGAAGATACGCAGTATTTT. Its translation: CASSLEASGGEDTQYF. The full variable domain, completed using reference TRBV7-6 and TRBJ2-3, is GAGVSQSPRYKVTKRGQDVALRCDPISGHVSLYWYRQALGQGPEFLTYFNYEAQQDKSGLPNDRFSAERPEGSISTLTIQRTEQRDSAMYRCASSLEASGGEDTQYFGPGTRLTVL.

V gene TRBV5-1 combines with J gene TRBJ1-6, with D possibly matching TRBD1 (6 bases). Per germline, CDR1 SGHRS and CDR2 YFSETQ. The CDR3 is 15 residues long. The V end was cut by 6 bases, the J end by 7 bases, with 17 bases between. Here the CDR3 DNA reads TGCGCCAGCACCATGGACAGCCCCCGGAATTCACCCCTCCACTTT. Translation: CASTMDSPRNSPLHF.

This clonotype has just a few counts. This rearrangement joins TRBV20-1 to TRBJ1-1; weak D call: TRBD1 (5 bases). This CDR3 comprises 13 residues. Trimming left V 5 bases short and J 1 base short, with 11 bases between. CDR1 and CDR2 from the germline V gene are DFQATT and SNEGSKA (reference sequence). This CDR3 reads CSAGRTPNTEAFF. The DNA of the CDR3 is TGCAGTGCTGGCCGGACACCGAACACTGAAGCTTTCTTT.

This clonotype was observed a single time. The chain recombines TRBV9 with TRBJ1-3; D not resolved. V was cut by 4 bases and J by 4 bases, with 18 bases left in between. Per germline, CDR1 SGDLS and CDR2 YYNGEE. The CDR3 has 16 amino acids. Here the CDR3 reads CASSPPPGPLGNTIYF. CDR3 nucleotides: TGTGCCAGCAGCCCCCCTCCAGGTCCACTGGGAAACACCATATATTTT.

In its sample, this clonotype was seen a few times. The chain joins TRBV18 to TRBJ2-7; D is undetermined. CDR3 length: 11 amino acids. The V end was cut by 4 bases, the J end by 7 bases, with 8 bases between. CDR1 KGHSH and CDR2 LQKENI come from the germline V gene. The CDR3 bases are TGTGCCAGCTCACGTGAGAGGGAGCAGTACTTC. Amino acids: CASSREREQYF.

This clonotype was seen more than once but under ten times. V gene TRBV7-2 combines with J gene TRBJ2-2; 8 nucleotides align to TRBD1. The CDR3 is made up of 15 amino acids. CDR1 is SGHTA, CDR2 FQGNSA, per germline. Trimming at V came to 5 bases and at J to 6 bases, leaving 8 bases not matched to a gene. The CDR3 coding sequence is TGTGCCAGCAGCGCAACTCCGGGACAGGCCGGGGAGCTGTTTTTT. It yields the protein CASSATPGQAGELFF.

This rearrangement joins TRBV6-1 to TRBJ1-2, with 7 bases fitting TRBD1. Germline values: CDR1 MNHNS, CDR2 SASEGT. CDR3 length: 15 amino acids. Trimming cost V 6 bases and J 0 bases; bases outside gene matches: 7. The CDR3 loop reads CASRTYRGTNYGYTF. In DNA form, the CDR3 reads TGTGCCAGCAGAACTTACAGGGGAACTAACTATGGCTACACCTTC.

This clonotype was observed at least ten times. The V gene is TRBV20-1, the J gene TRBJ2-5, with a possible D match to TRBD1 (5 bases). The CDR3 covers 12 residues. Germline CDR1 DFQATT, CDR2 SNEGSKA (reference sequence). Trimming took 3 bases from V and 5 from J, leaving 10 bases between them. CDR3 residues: CSASRVVETQYF. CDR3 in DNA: TGCAGTGCTAGCAGGGTGGTGGAGACCCAGTACTTC.

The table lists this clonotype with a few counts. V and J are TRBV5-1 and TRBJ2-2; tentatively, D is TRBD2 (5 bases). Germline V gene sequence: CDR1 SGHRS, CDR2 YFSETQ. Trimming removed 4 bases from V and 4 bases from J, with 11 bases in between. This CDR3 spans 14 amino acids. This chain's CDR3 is CASSIRDLTGELFF. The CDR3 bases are TGCGCCAGCAGCATCCGGGATCTCACCGGGGAGCTGTTTTTT. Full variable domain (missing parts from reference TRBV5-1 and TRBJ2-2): KAGVTQTPRYLIKTRGQQVTLSCSPISGHRSVSWYQQTPGQGLQFLFEYFSETQRNKGNFPGRFSGRQFSNSRSEMNVSTLELGDSALYLCASSIRDLTGELFFGEGSRLTVL.

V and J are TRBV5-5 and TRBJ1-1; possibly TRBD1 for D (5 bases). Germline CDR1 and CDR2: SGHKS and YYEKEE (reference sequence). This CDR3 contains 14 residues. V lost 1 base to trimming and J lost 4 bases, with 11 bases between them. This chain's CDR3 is CASSLWGTFTEAFF. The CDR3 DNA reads TGTGCCAGCAGCTTGTGGGGGACCTTCACTGAAGCTTTCTTT. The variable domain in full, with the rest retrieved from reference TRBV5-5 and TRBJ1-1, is DAGVTQSPTHLIKTRGQQVTLRCSPISGHKSVSWYQQVLGQGPQFIFQYYEKEERGRGNFPDRFSARQFPNYSSELNVNALLLGDSALYLCASSLWGTFTEAFFGQGTRLTVV.

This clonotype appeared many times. The CDR3 reads CASSFEIWGEAFF. CDR3 DNA sequence: TGTGCCAGCAGTTTCGAGATCTGGGGTGAAGCTTTCTTT. The chain links TRBV12-3 or TRBV12-4 to TRBJ1-1; D not certain. CDR3 size: 13 residues. Trimming shortened V by 3 bases and J by 7 bases, and 12 bases separated the two germline ends.

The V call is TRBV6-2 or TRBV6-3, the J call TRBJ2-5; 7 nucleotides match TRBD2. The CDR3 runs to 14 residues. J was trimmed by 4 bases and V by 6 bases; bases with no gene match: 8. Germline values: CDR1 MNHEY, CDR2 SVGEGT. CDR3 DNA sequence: TGTGCCAGCAGCTGGGACTACGCCCCAGAGACCCAGTACTTC. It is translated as CASSWDYAPETQYF.

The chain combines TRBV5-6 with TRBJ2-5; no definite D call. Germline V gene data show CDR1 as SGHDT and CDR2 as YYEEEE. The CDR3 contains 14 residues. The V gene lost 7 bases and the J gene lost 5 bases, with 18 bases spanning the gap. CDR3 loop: CASYQAGVGETQYF. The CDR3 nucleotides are TGTGCCAGCTATCAAGCTGGGGTTGGGGAGACCCAGTACTTC.

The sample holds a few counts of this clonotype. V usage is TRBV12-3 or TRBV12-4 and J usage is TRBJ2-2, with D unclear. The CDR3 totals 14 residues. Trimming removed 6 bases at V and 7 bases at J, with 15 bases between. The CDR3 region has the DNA TGTGCCAGCAGACGAAACCTTGGCCGCGGGGAGCTGTTTTTT. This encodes CASRRNLGRGELFF.

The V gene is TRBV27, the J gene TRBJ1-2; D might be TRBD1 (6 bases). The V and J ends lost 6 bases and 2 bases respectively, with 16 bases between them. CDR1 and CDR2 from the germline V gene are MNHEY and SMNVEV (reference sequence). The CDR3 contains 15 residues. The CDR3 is CASSTLRGINYGYTF. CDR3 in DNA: TGTGCCAGCAGCACCCTCAGGGGTATAAACTATGGCTACACCTTC.

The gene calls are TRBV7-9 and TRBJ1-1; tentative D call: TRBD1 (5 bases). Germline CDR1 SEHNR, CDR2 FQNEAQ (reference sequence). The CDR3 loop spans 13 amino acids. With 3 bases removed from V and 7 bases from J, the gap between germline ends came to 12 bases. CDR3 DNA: TGTGCCAGCAGCTTGGAGGGACGGGGTGAAGCTTTCTTT. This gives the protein CASSLEGRGEAFF. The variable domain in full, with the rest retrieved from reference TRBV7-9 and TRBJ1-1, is DTGVSQNPRHKITKRGQNVTFRCDPISEHNRLYWYRQTLGQGPEFLTYFQNEAQLEKSRLLSDRFSAERPKGSFSTLEIQRTEQGDSAMYLCASSLEGRGEAFFGQGTRLTVV.

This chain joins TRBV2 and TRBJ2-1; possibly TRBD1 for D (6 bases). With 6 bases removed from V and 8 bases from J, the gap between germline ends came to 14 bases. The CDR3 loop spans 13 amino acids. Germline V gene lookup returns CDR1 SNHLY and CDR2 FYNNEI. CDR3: CASSGAGADEQFF. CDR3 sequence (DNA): TGTGCCAGCAGCGGCGCAGGGGCGGATGAGCAGTTCTTC. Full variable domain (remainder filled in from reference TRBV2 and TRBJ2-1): EPEVTQTPSHQVTQMGQEVILRCVPISNHLYFYWYRQILGQKVEFLVSFYNNEISEKSEIFDDQFSVERPDGSNFTLKIRSTKLEDSAMYFCASSGAGADEQFFGPGTRLTVL.

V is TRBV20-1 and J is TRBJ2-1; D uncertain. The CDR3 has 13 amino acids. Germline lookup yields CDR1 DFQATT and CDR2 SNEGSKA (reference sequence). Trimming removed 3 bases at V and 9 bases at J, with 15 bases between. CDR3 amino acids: CSASLLGFGEQFF. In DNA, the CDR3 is TGCAGTGCTAGTCTGTTAGGTTTCGGTGAGCAGTTCTTC.

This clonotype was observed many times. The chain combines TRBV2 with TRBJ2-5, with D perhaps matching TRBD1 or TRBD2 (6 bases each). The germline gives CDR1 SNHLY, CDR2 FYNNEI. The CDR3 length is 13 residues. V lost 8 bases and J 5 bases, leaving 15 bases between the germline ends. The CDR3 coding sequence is TGTGCCAGCGAGAGGGGGGCCCAGGAGACCCAGTACTTC. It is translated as CASERGAQETQYF.

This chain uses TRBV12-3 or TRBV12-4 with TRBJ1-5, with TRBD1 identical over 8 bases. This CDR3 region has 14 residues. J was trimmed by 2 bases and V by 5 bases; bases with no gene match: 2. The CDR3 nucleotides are TGTGCCAGCAGTCAGGGGGCTGGCAATCAGCCCCAGCATTTT. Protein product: CASSQGAGNQPQHF.